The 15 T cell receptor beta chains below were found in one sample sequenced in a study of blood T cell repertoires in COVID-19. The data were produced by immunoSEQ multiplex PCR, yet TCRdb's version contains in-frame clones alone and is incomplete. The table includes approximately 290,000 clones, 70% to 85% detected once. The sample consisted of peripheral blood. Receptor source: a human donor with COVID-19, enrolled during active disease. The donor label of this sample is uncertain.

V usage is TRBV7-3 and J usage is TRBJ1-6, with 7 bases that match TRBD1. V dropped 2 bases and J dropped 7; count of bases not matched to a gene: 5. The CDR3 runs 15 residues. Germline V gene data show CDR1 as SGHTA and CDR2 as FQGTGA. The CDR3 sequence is CASSLGGTVNSPLHF. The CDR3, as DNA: TGTGCCAGCAGCTTAGGAGGGACAGTAAATTCACCCCTCCACTTT.

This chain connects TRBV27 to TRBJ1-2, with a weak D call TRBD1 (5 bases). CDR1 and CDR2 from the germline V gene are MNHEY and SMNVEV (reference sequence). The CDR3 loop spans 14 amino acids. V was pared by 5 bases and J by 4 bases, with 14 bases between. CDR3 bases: TGTGCCAGCAGTCCATCGAGGGACTTCTATGGCTACACCTTC. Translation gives CASSPSRDFYGYTF.

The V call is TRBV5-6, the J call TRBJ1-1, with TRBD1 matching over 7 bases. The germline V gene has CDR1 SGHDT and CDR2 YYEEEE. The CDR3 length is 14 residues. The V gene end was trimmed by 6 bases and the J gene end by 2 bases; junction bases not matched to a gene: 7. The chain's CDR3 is CASTLTGYNTEAFF. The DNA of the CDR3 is TGTGCCAGCACCCTGACAGGGTACAACACTGAAGCTTTCTTT.

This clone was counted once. CDR3 nucleotides: TGTGCCAGCAGTTTAACTAGCGGGAGGGTCAGAGATACGCAGTATTTT. This gives the protein CASSLTSGRVRDTQYF. V and J are TRBV28 and TRBJ2-3; 13 bases fit TRBD2. J lost 5 bases, V lost 2 bases, and 4 bases had no gene match. Germline CDR1 and CDR2: MDHEN and SYDVKM. The CDR3 extends over 16 amino acids.

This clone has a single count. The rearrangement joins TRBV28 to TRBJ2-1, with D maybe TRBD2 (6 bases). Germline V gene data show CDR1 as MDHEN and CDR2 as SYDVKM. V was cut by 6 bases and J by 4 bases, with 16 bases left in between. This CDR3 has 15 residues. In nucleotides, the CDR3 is TGTGCCAGCAGCCCTGCCGGGACTTTTTACAATGAGCAGTTCTTC. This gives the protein CASSPAGTFYNEQFF.

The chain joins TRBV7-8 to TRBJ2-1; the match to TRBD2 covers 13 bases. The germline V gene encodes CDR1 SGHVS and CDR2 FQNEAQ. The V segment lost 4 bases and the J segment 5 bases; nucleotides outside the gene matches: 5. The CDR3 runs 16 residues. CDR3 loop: CASSYWTSGSNNEQFF. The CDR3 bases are TGTGCCAGCAGCTACTGGACTAGCGGGAGCAACAATGAGCAGTTCTTC.

CDR3 protein: CASSLPRGSTEQFF. CDR3 in DNA: TGTGCCAGCAGCCTACCTCGGGGGTCAACTGAGCAGTTCTTC. V gene TRBV14 combines with J gene TRBJ2-1; TRBD2 might be the D (6 bases). The germline V and J ends were trimmed by 4 bases and 9 bases, with 16 bases remaining between them. The germline V gene encodes CDR1 SGHDN and CDR2 FVKESK. The CDR3 runs to 14 residues.

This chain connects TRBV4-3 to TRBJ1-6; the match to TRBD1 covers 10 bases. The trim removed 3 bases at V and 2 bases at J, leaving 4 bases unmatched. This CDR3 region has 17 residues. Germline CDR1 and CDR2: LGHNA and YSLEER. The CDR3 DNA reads TGCGCCAGCAGCCAGTCGGGACAGGGGACCTATAATTCACCCCTCCACTTT. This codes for CASSQSGQGTYNSPLHF.

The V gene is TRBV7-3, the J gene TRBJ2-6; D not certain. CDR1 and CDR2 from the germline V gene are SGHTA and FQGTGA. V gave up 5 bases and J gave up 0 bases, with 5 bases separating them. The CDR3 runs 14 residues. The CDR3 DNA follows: TGTGCCAGCAGCCCCCGCTCTGGGGCCAACGTCCTGACTTTC. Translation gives CASSPRSGANVLTF. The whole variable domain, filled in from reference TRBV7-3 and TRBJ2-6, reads GAGVSQTPSNKVTEKGKYVELRCDPISGHTALYWYRQSLGQGPEFLIYFQGTGAADDSGLPNDRFFAVRPEGSVSTLKIQRTERGDSAVYLCASSPRSGANVLTFGAGSRLTVL.

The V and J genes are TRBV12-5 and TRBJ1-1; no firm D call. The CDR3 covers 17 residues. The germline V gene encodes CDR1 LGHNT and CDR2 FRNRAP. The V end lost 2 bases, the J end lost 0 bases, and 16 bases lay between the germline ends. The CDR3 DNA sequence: TGTGCTAGTGGTTTGAGGTCGCAGAGGGAAATGAACACTGAAGCTTTCTTT. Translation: CASGLRSQREMNTEAFF.

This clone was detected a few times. The chain's CDR3 is CASRSVSNQPQHF. CDR3 coding DNA: TGTGCCAGCAGGTCCGTTAGCAATCAGCCCCAGCATTTT. This chain uses TRBV2 with TRBJ1-5; the D is unclear. With 6 bases removed from V and 0 bases from J, the gap between germline ends came to 6 bases. The germline gives CDR1 SNHLY, CDR2 FYNNEI. The CDR3 length is 13 residues.

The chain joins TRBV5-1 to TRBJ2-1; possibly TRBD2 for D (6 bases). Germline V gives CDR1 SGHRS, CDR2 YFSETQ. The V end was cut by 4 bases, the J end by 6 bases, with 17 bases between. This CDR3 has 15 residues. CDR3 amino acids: CASSPEGDFFNEQFF. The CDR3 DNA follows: TGCGCCAGCAGCCCAGAAGGGGACTTCTTCAATGAGCAGTTCTTC.

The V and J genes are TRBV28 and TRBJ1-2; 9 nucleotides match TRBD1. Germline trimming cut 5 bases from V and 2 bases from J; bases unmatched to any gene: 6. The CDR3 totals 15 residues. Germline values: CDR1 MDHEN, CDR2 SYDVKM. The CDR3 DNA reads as TGTGCCAGCAGTCTGGGACAGGGAAGGAACTATGGCTACACCTTC. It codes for CASSLGQGRNYGYTF.

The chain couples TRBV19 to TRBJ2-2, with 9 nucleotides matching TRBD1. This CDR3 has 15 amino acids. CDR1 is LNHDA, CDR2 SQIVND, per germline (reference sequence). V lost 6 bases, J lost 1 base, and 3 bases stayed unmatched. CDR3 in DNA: TGTGCCAGTAGGAGGGACAGGGAGAACACCGGGGAGCTGTTTTTT. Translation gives CASRRDRENTGELFF.

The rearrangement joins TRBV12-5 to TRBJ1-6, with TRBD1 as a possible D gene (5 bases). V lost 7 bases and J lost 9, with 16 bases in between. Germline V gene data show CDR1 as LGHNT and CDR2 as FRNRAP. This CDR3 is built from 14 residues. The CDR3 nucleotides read TGTGCTAGTGCTACTTTGGGGGGACGTTCACCCCTCCACTTT. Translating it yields CASATLGGRSPLHF.